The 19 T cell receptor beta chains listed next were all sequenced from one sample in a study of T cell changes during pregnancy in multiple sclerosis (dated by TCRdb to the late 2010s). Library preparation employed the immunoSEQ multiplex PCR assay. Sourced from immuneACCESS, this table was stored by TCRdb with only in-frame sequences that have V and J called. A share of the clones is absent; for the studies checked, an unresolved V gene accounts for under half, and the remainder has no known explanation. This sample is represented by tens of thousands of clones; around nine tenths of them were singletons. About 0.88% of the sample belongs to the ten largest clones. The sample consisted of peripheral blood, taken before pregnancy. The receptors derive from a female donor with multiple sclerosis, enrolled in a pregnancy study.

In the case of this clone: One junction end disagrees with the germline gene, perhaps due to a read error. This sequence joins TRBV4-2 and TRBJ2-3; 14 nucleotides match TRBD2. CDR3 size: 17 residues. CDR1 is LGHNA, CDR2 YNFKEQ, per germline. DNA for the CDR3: TGTGCCGGCAGCCAAGAGACTAGCGGGGGGGCTGGAGATACGCAGTATTTT. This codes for CAGSQETSGGAGDTQYF.

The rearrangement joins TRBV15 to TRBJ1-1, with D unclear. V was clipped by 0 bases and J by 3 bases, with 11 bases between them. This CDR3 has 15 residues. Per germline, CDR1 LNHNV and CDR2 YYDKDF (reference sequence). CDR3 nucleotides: TGTGCCACCAGCAGAGATAAGAGGTTTGACACTGAAGCTTTCTTT. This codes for CATSRDKRFDTEAFF.

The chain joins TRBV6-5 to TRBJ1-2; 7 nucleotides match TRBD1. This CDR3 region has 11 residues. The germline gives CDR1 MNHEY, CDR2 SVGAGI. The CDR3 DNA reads TGTGGGAGGGACAGTTCTGATGGCTACACCTTC. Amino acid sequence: CGRDSSDGYTF.

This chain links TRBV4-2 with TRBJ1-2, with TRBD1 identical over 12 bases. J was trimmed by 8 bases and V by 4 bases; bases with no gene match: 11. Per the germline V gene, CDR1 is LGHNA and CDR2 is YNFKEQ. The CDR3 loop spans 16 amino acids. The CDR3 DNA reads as TGTGCCAGCAGCCCTAGGGGGACAGGGGGCGAGCCCGGCTACACCTTC. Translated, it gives CASSPRGTGGEPGYTF.

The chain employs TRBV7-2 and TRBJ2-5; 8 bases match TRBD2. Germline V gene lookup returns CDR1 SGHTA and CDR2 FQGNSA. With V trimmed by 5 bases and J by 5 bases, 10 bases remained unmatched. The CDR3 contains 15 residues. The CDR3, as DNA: TGTGCCAGCAGCCCCAAGACTAGCGTCTTGGAGACCCAGTACTTC. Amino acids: CASSPKTSVLETQYF.

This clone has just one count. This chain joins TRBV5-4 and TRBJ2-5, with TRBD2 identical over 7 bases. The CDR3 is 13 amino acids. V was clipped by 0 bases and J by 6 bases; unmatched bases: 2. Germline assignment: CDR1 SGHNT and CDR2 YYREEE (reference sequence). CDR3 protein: CASSLVGGKTQYF. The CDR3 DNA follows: TGTGCCAGCAGCTTGGTCGGGGGGAAGACCCAGTACTTC.

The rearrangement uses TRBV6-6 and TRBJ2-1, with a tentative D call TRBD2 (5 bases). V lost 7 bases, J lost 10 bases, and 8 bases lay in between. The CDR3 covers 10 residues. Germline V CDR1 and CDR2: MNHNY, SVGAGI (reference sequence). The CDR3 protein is CASTPGEQFF. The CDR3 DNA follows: TGTGCCAGCACGCCGGGAGAGCAGTTCTTC.

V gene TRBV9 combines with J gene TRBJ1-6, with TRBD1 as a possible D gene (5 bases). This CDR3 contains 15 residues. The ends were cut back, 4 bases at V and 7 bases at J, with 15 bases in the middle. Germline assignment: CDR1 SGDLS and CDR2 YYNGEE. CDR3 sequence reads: CASSPTPWGNSPLHF. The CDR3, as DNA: TGTGCCAGCAGCCCGACCCCTTGGGGCAATTCACCCCTCCACTTT.

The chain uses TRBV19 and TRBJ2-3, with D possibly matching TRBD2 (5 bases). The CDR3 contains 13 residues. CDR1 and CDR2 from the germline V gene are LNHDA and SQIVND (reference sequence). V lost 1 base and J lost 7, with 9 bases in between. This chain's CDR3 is CASSIGREYTQYF. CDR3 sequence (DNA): TGTGCCAGTAGTATAGGACGGGAATATACGCAGTATTTT. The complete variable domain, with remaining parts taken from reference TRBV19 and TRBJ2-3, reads DGGITQSPKYLFRKEGQNVTLSCEQNLNHDAMYWYRQDPGQGLRLIYYSQIVNDFQKGDIAEGYSVSREKKESFPLTVTSAQKNPTAFYLCASSIGREYTQYFGPGTRLTVL.

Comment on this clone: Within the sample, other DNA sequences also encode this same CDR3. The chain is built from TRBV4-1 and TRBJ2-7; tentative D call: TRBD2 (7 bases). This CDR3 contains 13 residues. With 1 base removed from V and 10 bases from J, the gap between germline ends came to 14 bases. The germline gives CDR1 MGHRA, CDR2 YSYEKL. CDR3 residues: CASSQGEGGRQYF. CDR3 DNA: TGCGCCAGCAGCCAAGGGGAGGGGGGACGCCAGTACTTC.

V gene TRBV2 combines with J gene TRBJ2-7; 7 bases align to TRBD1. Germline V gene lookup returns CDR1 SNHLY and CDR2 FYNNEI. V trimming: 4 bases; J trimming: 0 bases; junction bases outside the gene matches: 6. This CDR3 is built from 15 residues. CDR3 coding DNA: TGTGCCAGCAGTGGCCGGGACAGTGGCTCCTACGAGCAGTACTTC. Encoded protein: CASSGRDSGSYEQYF.

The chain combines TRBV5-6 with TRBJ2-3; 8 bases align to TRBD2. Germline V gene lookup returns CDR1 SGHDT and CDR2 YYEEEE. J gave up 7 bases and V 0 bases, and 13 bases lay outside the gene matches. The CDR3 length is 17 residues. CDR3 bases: TGTGCCAGCAGCTTGGACGGGGGGGCCATTCGGGATAATACGCAGTATTTT. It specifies CASSLDGGAIRDNTQYF.

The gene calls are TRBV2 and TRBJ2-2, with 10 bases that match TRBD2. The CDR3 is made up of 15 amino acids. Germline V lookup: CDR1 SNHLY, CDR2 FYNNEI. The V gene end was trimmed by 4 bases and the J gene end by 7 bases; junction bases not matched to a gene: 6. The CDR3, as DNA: TGTGCCAGCAGTGGTAGCGGGGGGCTAATCGGGGAGCTGTTTTTT. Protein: CASSGSGGLIGELFF.

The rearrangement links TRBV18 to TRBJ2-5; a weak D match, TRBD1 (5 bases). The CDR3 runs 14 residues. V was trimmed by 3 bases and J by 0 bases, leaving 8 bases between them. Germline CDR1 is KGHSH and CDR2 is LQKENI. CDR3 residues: CASSPTEYQETQYF. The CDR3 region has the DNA TGTGCCAGCTCACCGACAGAGTACCAAGAGACCCAGTACTTC.

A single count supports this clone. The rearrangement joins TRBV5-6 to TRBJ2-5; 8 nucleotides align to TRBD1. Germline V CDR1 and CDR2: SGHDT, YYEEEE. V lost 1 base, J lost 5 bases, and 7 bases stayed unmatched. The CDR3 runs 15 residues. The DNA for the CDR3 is TGTGCCAGCAGCTTGCTTGACAGGGGCGGCGAGACCCAGTACTTC. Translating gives CASSLLDRGGETQYF.

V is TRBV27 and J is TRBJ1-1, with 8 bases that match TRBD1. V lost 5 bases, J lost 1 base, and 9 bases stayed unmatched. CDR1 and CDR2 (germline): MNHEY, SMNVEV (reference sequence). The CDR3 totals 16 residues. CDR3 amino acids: CASSPGPGTGNTEAFF. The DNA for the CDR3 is TGTGCCAGCAGTCCAGGTCCCGGGACAGGGAACACTGAAGCTTTCTTT.

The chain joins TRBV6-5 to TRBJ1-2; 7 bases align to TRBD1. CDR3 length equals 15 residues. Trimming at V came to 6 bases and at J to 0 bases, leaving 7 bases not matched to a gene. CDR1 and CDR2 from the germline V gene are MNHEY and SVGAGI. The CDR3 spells CASRGTVGANYGYTF. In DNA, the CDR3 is TGTGCCAGCAGAGGGACAGTTGGAGCTAACTATGGCTACACCTTC.

CDR3 DNA: TGTGCCAGCAGCTGGGGGGACAGTATGTACGAGCAGTACTTC. As protein: CASSWGDSMYEQYF. V gene TRBV11-2 combines with J gene TRBJ2-7; D might be TRBD1 (7 bases). This CDR3 region has 14 residues. Between the trimmed V and J ends, which lost 4 bases and 4 bases, there was a span of 14 bases. The germline V gene encodes CDR1 SGHAT and CDR2 FQNNGV.

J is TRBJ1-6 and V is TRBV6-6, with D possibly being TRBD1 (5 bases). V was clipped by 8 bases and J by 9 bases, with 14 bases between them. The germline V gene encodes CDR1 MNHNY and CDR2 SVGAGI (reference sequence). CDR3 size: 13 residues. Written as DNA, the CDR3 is TGTGCCAGCGGGGCAGAATCAATTTCACCCCTCCACTTT. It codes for CASGAESISPLHF.